One sample yielded the 27 T cell receptor beta chains listed below, sequenced in a study of radiotherapy plus CTLA-4 blockade in lung cancer. Sequenced by immunoSEQ multiplex PCR; TCRdb stores in-frame clones only, minus some. The table includes about 97,000 clones, roughly 74% detected once. The sequencing used peripheral blood, collected from a patient treated with radiotherapy plus ipilimumab. The receptor set was obtained from a human donor with non-small cell lung cancer who had a partial response to radiotherapy plus ipilimumab. Some clones in this sample may be carry-over from other donors' samples.

By share of the sample, this clone is large. The chain carries TRBV7-3 and TRBJ1-5; perhaps TRBD1 as D (5 bases). Germline CDR1 and CDR2: SGHTA and FQGTGA. V lost 4 bases to trimming and J lost 6 bases, with 13 bases between them. The CDR3 consists of 14 residues. CDR3 sequence reads: CASSSIKGFQPQHF. In DNA form, the CDR3 reads TGTGCCAGCAGCTCGATAAAGGGGTTTCAGCCCCAGCATTTT. The whole variable domain, remainder taken from reference TRBV7-3 and TRBJ1-5, is GAGVSQTPSNKVTEKGKYVELRCDPISGHTALYWYRQSLGQGPEFLIYFQGTGAADDSGLPNDRFFAVRPEGSVSTLKIQRTERGDSAVYLCASSSIKGFQPQHFGDGTRLSIL.

This clone was recorded a few times. V gene TRBV29-1 combines with J gene TRBJ2-5; 11 nucleotides align to TRBD1. The length of the CDR3 is 16 residues. J lost 0 bases, V lost 8 bases, and 11 bases had no gene match. CDR1 and CDR2 from the germline V gene are SQVTM and ANQGSEA. The CDR3 nucleotides are TGCAGCCTCTCTAGGGGGACAGGGGGGGACCAAGAGACCCAGTACTTC. Translation gives CSLSRGTGGDQETQYF.

The rearrangement links TRBV20-1 to TRBJ2-7, with no clear D. V was shortened by 4 bases and J by 5 bases, with 9 bases between the two germline ends. The CDR3 loop spans 11 amino acids. CDR1 and CDR2 (germline): DFQATT, SNEGSKA (reference sequence). CDR3 loop: CSAIQVHEQYF. CDR3 DNA: TGCAGTGCTATCCAGGTCCACGAGCAGTACTTC.

This clone came up once. The chain is built from TRBV10-1 and TRBJ1-5, with 11 bases matching TRBD1. The V gene's germline CDR1 is WNHNN and CDR2 SYGVQD (reference sequence). This CDR3 has 19 residues. The V segment lost 6 bases and the J segment 3 bases; nucleotides outside the gene matches: 16. The chain's CDR3 is CASRPLDRGLFYDNQPQHF. CDR3 sequence (DNA): TGCGCCAGCAGACCCTTGGACAGGGGGCTCTTCTATGACAATCAGCCCCAGCATTTT.

The chain joins TRBV27 to TRBJ2-1, with 8 bases matching TRBD2. V lost 5 bases and J lost 5; bases outside the gene matches: 8. The V gene's germline CDR1 is MNHEY and CDR2 SMNVEV (reference sequence). This CDR3 has 15 amino acids. The CDR3 DNA sequence: TGTGCCAGCAGTCCATTTCGGGGGGGTAACAATGAGCAGTTCTTC. This encodes CASSPFRGGNNEQFF.

In its sample, this clone was seen once. The chain uses TRBV5-1 and TRBJ2-7; TRBD1 aligns across 8 bases. Germline-derived CDR1 and CDR2 are SGHRS and YFSETQ. V was pared by 1 base and J by 2 bases, with 5 bases of the junction left unmatched. This CDR3 region has 15 residues. CDR3 nucleotides: TGCGCCAGCAGCTTGTTTGGGACAGGTCCCTACGAGCAGTACTTC. It encodes CASSLFGTGPYEQYF.

The V call is TRBV18, the J call TRBJ1-2, with 8 bases fitting TRBD1. Germline trimming cut 3 bases from V and 8 bases from J; bases unmatched to any gene: 8. The CDR3 loop spans 14 amino acids. The V gene's germline CDR1 is KGHSH and CDR2 LQKENI. The CDR3 DNA reads TGTGCCAGCTCACCTCCGGACAGGGCCCAGGGCTACACCTTC. Its protein is CASSPPDRAQGYTF.

The V and J genes are TRBV28 and TRBJ2-5; 9 nucleotides agree with TRBD1. V lost 10 bases, J lost 2 bases, and 5 bases stayed unmatched. CDR1 is MDHEN and CDR2 is SYDVKM in the germline V gene. The CDR3 has 13 residues. The DNA of the CDR3 is TGTGCCACCGGGGACAGGGCTCAAGAGACCCAGTACTTC. Translation gives CATGDRAQETQYF.

This clone was counted once. The chain carries TRBV18 and TRBJ2-1; possibly TRBD1 for D (5 bases). V was cut by 8 bases and J by 6 bases, with 17 bases left in between. CDR3 length: 14 residues. The germline V gene encodes CDR1 KGHSH and CDR2 LQKENI. In DNA form, the CDR3 reads TGTGCCAGCCTTCAGGGTTACGAGCGCAATGAGCAGTTCTTC. Translation gives CASLQGYERNEQFF.

The chain links TRBV7-8 to TRBJ1-1, with 11 bases fitting TRBD1. The V segment lost 3 bases and the J segment 8 bases; nucleotides outside the gene matches: 11. The CDR3 has 16 amino acids. Germline V lookup: CDR1 SGHVS, CDR2 FQNEAQ. DNA of the CDR3: TGTGCCAGCAGCTTGAGGACAGGGGGCGTGACGGCCGAAGCTTTCTTT. It encodes CASSLRTGGVTAEAFF.

This clone has more than one count but fewer than ten. J is TRBJ2-3 and V is TRBV4-1, with TRBD2 as a possible D gene (5 bases). The V and J ends lost 1 base and 2 bases respectively, with 10 bases between them. In germline, CDR1 is MGHRA, CDR2 YSYEKL. The CDR3 sequence is 15 residues long. CDR3 region: CASSQAPGYTDTQYF. CDR3 sequence (DNA): TGCGCCAGCAGCCAAGCCCCGGGGTACACAGATACGCAGTATTTT.

The count of this clone is one. CDR3 sequence reads: CASSIQGAAGEAFF. Written as DNA, the CDR3 is TGTGCCAGCAGCATTCAGGGGGCCGCAGGGGAAGCTTTCTTT. This rearrangement joins TRBV6-5 to TRBJ1-1; 8 nucleotides match TRBD1. The germline CDR1 and CDR2 sequences are MNHEY and SVGAGI. This CDR3 comprises 14 residues. V was clipped by 6 bases and J by 8 bases; unmatched bases: 11.

This clone has just a few counts. This chain joins TRBV28 and TRBJ1-3; D uncertain. Trimming cost V 11 bases and J 0 bases, with 14 bases left between them. CDR3 size: 14 residues. Germline loops: CDR1 MDHEN, CDR2 SYDVKM. In nucleotides, the CDR3 is TGTGCCTCGGGTAAGACCCGCTCTGGAAACACCATATATTTT. This gives the protein CASGKTRSGNTIYF.

The chain links TRBV9 to TRBJ2-3; 10 bases agree with TRBD2. Per germline, CDR1 SGDLS and CDR2 YYNGEE. The CDR3 totals 16 residues. With V trimmed by 3 bases and J by 3 bases, 7 bases remained unmatched. Written as DNA, the CDR3 is TGTGCCAGCAGCGGACGGAGCGGGGGGGCTACAGATACGCAGTATTTT. It translates to CASSGRSGGATDTQYF.

This clone was found a few times. The rearrangement links TRBV5-1 to TRBJ2-7; TRBD2 is a possible D gene (5 bases). This CDR3 has 13 amino acids. The ends were cut back, 0 bases at V and 6 bases at J, with 10 bases in the middle. Germline-derived CDR1 and CDR2 are SGHRS and YFSETQ. DNA for the CDR3: TGCGCCAGCAGCTTGGTCACTGAGGGCGAGCAGTACTTC. Amino acids: CASSLVTEGEQYF.

This sequence joins TRBV6-5 and TRBJ2-5; TRBD1 is a possible D gene (6 bases). Germline V lookup: CDR1 MNHEY, CDR2 SVGAGI. Trimming removed 4 bases from V and 5 bases from J, with 14 bases in between. This CDR3 region has 14 residues. Here the CDR3 DNA reads TGTGCCAGCAGTTTCGGGACATCGGGGGAGACCCAGTACTTC. Translated: CASSFGTSGETQYF.

The V gene is TRBV7-2, the J gene TRBJ2-3; tentatively, D is TRBD2 (6 bases). Germline CDR1 reads SGHTA; CDR2 reads FQGNSA. V lost 5 bases and J lost 4, with 16 bases in between. This CDR3 is built from 15 residues. DNA of the CDR3: TGTGCCAGCAGCCGGGGGTCGGCTAGGGCAGATACGCAGTATTTT. Encoded protein: CASSRGSARADTQYF.

In this sample, this clone turned up a few times. The rearrangement links TRBV2 to TRBJ2-3; D possibly corresponds to TRBD2 (6 bases). Trimming removed 6 bases at V and 0 bases at J, with 13 bases between. The V gene's germline CDR1 is SNHLY and CDR2 FYNNEI. The CDR3 sequence is 15 residues long. The CDR3 is CASRSSSVSTDTQYF. In DNA, the CDR3 is TGTGCCAGCAGATCCTCTAGCGTCAGCACAGATACGCAGTATTTT.

The chain's CDR3 is CSVGQSPNQPQHF. For the CDR3, the DNA is TGCAGCGTGGGACAGAGCCCAAACCAGCCCCAGCATTTT. This rearrangement joins TRBV29-1 to TRBJ1-5; TRBD1 matches at 7 bases. The CDR3 runs 13 residues. The trim removed 6 bases at V and 7 bases at J, leaving 9 bases unmatched. CDR1 SQVTM and CDR2 ANQGSEA come from the germline V gene.

The gene calls are TRBV6-1 and TRBJ2-1, with D possibly matching TRBD2 (5 bases). V was shortened by 7 bases and J by 8 bases, with 15 bases between the two germline ends. This CDR3 has 13 amino acids. The germline CDR1 and CDR2 sequences are MNHNS and SASEGT. Here the CDR3 reads CASMGANGDEQFF. DNA of the CDR3: TGTGCCAGCATGGGAGCCAACGGGGATGAGCAGTTCTTC.

This clone has just one count. This chain uses TRBV15 with TRBJ2-1; TRBD2 aligns across 9 bases. The CDR3 is 17 amino acids. V shed 0 bases and J 4 bases; nucleotides not matched to a gene: 7. Germline V gene lookup returns CDR1 LNHNV and CDR2 YYDKDF (reference sequence). CDR3 sequence: CATSRELSGGPYNEQFF. Here the CDR3 DNA reads TGTGCCACCAGCAGAGAACTTAGCGGGGGTCCATACAATGAGCAGTTCTTC. The full variable domain, in which reference TRBV15 and TRBJ2-1 provide the parts outside the CDR3, is DAMVIQNPRYQVTQFGKPVTLSCSQTLNHNVMYWYQQKSSQAPKLLFHYYDKDFNNEADTPDNFQSRRPNTSFCFLDIRSPGLGDTAMYLCATSRELSGGPYNEQFFGPGTRLTVL.

The genes are TRBV29-1 and TRBJ1-1; tentative D call: TRBD1 (6 bases). The length of the CDR3 is 13 residues. Germline V gene data show CDR1 as SQVTM and CDR2 as ANQGSEA. V lost 1 base and J lost 3, with 9 bases in between. The CDR3 here is CSVEVDRYTEAFF. The DNA for the CDR3 is TGCAGCGTTGAAGTCGACAGGTACACTGAAGCTTTCTTT.

V and J are TRBV7-2 and TRBJ2-7, with no clear D. Germline V gene sequence: CDR1 SGHTA, CDR2 FQGNSA. Trimming shortened V by 4 bases and J by 2 bases, and 3 bases separated the two germline ends. This CDR3 contains 11 residues. This CDR3 is CASSSTYEQYF. The CDR3, as DNA: TGTGCCAGCAGCTCTACCTACGAGCAGTACTTC.

The V call is TRBV5-1, the J call TRBJ1-5; 7 bases line up with TRBD1. Trimming cost V 3 bases and J 1 base; bases outside gene matches: 4. The CDR3 length is 15 residues. The V gene's germline CDR1 is SGHRS and CDR2 YFSETQ. The CDR3 here is CASSWTGGSNQPQHF. CDR3 nucleotides: TGCGCCAGCAGCTGGACAGGAGGGAGCAATCAGCCCCAGCATTTT.

The genes are TRBV4-2 and TRBJ1-2; 10 nucleotides line up with TRBD1. The junction had 17 bases not matched to a gene; V was cut back by 0 bases and J by 7 bases. The CDR3 loop spans 19 amino acids. The germline gives CDR1 LGHNA, CDR2 YNFKEQ. CDR3 residues: CASSQDLRMVRDRGGGYTF. CDR3 sequence (DNA): TGTGCCAGCAGCCAAGATTTGAGAATGGTCCGGGACAGGGGAGGTGGCTACACCTTC.

This chain connects TRBV6-5 to TRBJ2-7, with TRBD2 matching 8 bases. Looked up from germline, CDR1 is MNHEY and CDR2 is SVGAGI. V was pared by 3 bases and J by 3 bases, with 7 bases of the junction left unmatched. The CDR3 sequence is 15 residues long. CDR3 in DNA: TGTGCCAGCAGTTATACGGCTAGCGGGTACTACGAGCAGTACTTC. Translation gives CASSYTASGYYEQYF.

V usage is TRBV6-5 and J usage is TRBJ2-3; 8 bases are shared with TRBD1. V trimming: 11 bases; J trimming: 1 base; junction bases outside the gene matches: 8. Per the germline V gene, CDR1 is MNHEY and CDR2 is SVGAGI. The CDR3 extends over 14 amino acids. CDR3 DNA sequence: TGTGCCTCAACCGGGACAGGAGGCACAGATACGCAGTATTTT. It translates to CASTGTGGTDTQYF.